This TCR beta chain emerged from a study of cytomegalovirus exposure and HLA in healthy donors. Germline lookup yields CDR1 SGHNT and CDR2 YYREEE (reference sequence). This CDR3 comprises 14 residues. The V gene end was trimmed by 4 bases and the J gene end by 8 bases; junction bases not matched to a gene: 11. Amplification used 60 Vbeta primers and 13 Jbeta primers. The table came from immunoSEQ multiplex PCR; TCRdb's copy has only in-frame clones and leaves some out. The sample has some 55,000 clones. Points on this clone: Its matching antigen is unknown.

Study outcomes and limitations: The classifier reportedly diagnosed cytomegalovirus status with high sensitivity and specificity. There were several of the most significant clusters that appeared linked to common viral pathogens in a later analysis.

This clonotype was obtained from a woman aged 40 to 49 in good health and CMV-seronegative. The chain combines TRBV5-4 with TRBJ1-2, with TRBD1 identical over 7 bases. The sample was PBMCs. CDR3 amino acids: CASSLGQALEGYTF. In DNA form, the CDR3 reads TGTGCCAGCAGCCTCGGACAGGCCCTGGAGGGCTACACCTTC.